Presented here are 29 T cell receptor beta chains from one specimen sequenced in a study of T cell responses to AZD1222 COVID-19 vaccine. Assay used: immunoSEQ multiplex PCR; TCRdb lists only in-frame clones, some missing. The sample consists of some 140,000 clones, 92% of them appearing once. Sequenced here: peripheral blood, sampled on day 0 of AZD1222 vaccination. These receptors were collected from an adult in good health.

This chain connects TRBV7-9 to TRBJ1-1; 10 bases match TRBD1. V was pared by 4 bases and J by 4 bases, with 9 bases of the junction left unmatched. CDR3 length: 16 residues. From germline, CDR1 is SEHNR and CDR2 FQNEAQ (reference sequence). DNA for the CDR3: TGTGCCAGCAGCTCACGTCCCGGGACAGGGGCCACTGAAGCTTTCTTT. It is translated as CASSSRPGTGATEAFF. Variable domain in full (rest from reference TRBV7-9 and TRBJ1-1): DTGVSQNPRHKITKRGQNVTFRCDPISEHNRLYWYRQTLGQGPEFLTYFQNEAQLEKSRLLSDRFSAERPKGSFSTLEIQRTEQGDSAMYLCASSSRPGTGATEAFFGQGTRLTVV.

The chain couples TRBV5-4 to TRBJ1-2; no reliable D call. Looked up from germline, CDR1 is SGHNT and CDR2 is YYREEE (reference sequence). This CDR3 comprises 13 residues. Trimming pared 0 bases from V and 4 bases from J, leaving 7 bases between. The CDR3 nucleotides read TGTGCCAGCAGCTTGGCTTGGGGCTATGGCTACACCTTC. Amino acid sequence: CASSLAWGYGYTF.

The chain is built from TRBV2 and TRBJ1-2; D gene uncertain. CDR1 and CDR2 (germline): SNHLY, FYNNEI. V was shortened by 4 bases and J by 5 bases, with 8 bases between the two germline ends. This CDR3 region has 12 residues. CDR3 nucleotide sequence: TGTGCCAGCAGTGTGCAGGCGTATGGCTACACCTTC. Translating it yields CASSVQAYGYTF.

This chain joins TRBV2 and TRBJ2-7; D remains ambiguous. The CDR3 loop spans 12 amino acids. V dropped 5 bases and J dropped 1 base, with 6 bases sitting between them. The V gene's germline CDR1 is SNHLY and CDR2 FYNNEI. In nucleotides, the CDR3 is TGTGCCAGCAGTCGAGTTTCCTACGAGCAGTACTTC. This sequence encodes CASSRVSYEQYF.

V is TRBV28 and J is TRBJ2-3; perhaps TRBD2 as D (6 bases). Germline-derived CDR1 and CDR2 are MDHEN and SYDVKM. CDR3 length: 15 residues. The V gene lost 2 bases and the J gene lost 0 bases, with 9 bases spanning the gap. CDR3 in DNA: TGTGCCAGCAGTTTAACGACTAGGAGCACAGATACGCAGTATTTT. It encodes CASSLTTRSTDTQYF.

This chain links TRBV18 with TRBJ1-3; D not resolved. The V gene's germline CDR1 is KGHSH and CDR2 LQKENI. The CDR3 sequence is 17 residues long. V lost 2 bases to trimming and J lost 2 bases, with 16 bases between them. CDR3 sequence (DNA): TGTGCCAGCTCACCAAAACCTACCTACGGGGCTGGAAACACCATATATTTT. Translated: CASSPKPTYGAGNTIYF.

The chain uses TRBV6-5 and TRBJ1-5; D remains unclear. Germline assignment: CDR1 MNHEY and CDR2 SVGAGI. V lost 2 bases, J lost 3 bases, and 8 bases lay in between. The CDR3 length is 14 residues. CDR3 nucleotides: TGTGCCAGCAGTTACGAGGGAAACAATCAGCCCCAGCATTTT. This gives the protein CASSYEGNNQPQHF.

This chain connects TRBV7-2 to TRBJ1-3; D not resolved. V shed 5 bases and J shed 7 bases, with 15 bases lying between them. Looked up from germline, CDR1 is SGHTA and CDR2 is FQGNSA. There are 14 residues in the CDR3. CDR3 DNA: TGTGCCAGCAGCCCACCCCTGGATGACAACACCATATATTTT. This gives the protein CASSPPLDDNTIYF.

This clone occurred a few times. This chain uses TRBV18 with TRBJ2-5; no definite D call. The CDR3 covers 13 residues. Trimming cost V 2 bases and J 5 bases, with 9 bases left between them. Germline CDR1 is KGHSH and CDR2 is LQKENI. Here the CDR3 DNA reads TGTGCCAGCTCACCAGGGTTTGGCGAGACCCAGTACTTC. Its protein is CASSPGFGETQYF.

With regard to this clone: Distinct nucleotide sequences in the sample also encode this CDR3. This chain uses TRBV9 with TRBJ1-3; D is uncertain. The CDR3 totals 11 residues. Germline values: CDR1 SGDLS, CDR2 YYNGEE. Trimming pared 0 bases from V and 8 bases from J, leaving 3 bases between. CDR3 DNA sequence: TGTGCCAGCAGCGTAGGGGACACCATATATTTT. Protein sequence: CASSVGDTIYF.

This sequence joins TRBV15 and TRBJ2-4; no reliable D call. CDR1 and CDR2 from the germline V gene are LNHNV and YYDKDF (reference sequence). The CDR3 has 13 residues. V was shortened by 0 bases and J by 4 bases, with 4 bases between the two germline ends. The CDR3 reads CATSRDRKNIQYF. In DNA form, the CDR3 reads TGTGCCACCAGCAGAGATCGGAAAAACATTCAGTACTTC.

The rearrangement links TRBV7-9 to TRBJ1-5; the D is unclear. The germline CDR1 and CDR2 sequences are SEHNR and FQNEAQ (reference sequence). The CDR3 consists of 15 residues. V was pared by 5 bases and J by 2 bases, with 13 bases between. The CDR3 reads CASSPDGRGNQPQHF. DNA of the CDR3: TGTGCCAGCAGCCCTGACGGACGGGGCAATCAGCCCCAGCATTTT.

The chain links TRBV5-1 to TRBJ2-3, with D perhaps assigned TRBD1 or TRBD2 (6 bases each). The CDR3 contains 15 residues. Germline-derived CDR1 and CDR2 are SGHRS and YFSETQ. V gave up 4 bases and J gave up 3 bases, with 15 bases separating them. The CDR3 coding sequence is TGCGCCAGCAGCCCGCTAGTAGGGGGGACAGATACGCAGTATTTT. Translation: CASSPLVGGTDTQYF. The full variable domain, its missing parts supplied by reference TRBV5-1 and TRBJ2-3, is KAGVTQTPRYLIKTRGQQVTLSCSPISGHRSVSWYQQTPGQGLQFLFEYFSETQRNKGNFPGRFSGRQFSNSRSEMNVSTLELGDSALYLCASSPLVGGTDTQYFGPGTRLTVL.

The rearrangement joins TRBV6-5 to TRBJ2-2; D gene uncertain. This CDR3 comprises 16 residues. The V gene's germline CDR1 is MNHEY and CDR2 SVGAGI. Trimming left V 2 bases short and J 7 bases short, with 17 bases between. CDR3 region: CASSYLAEHPDGELFF. The CDR3 bases are TGTGCCAGCAGTTACCTCGCCGAACATCCAGACGGGGAGCTGTTTTTT.

The chain has TRBV19 and TRBJ1-2, with 10 bases aligning to TRBD1. The CDR3 has 14 amino acids. Trimming removed 4 bases from V and 6 bases from J; junction bases left unmatched: 5. CDR1 LNHDA and CDR2 SQIVND come from the germline V gene (reference sequence). This CDR3 is CASSNRDRGNGYTF. The CDR3 DNA sequence: TGTGCCAGTAGTAACCGGGACAGGGGAAATGGCTACACCTTC.

The chain uses TRBV12-3 or TRBV12-4 and TRBJ1-2, with a possible D match to TRBD1 (5 bases). The V end was cut by 5 bases, the J end by 11 bases, with 15 bases between. The CDR3 runs to 12 residues. The CDR3, as DNA: TGTGCCAGCAGTCCCGGGACCCGAGGGTACACCTTC. Amino acid sequence: CASSPGTRGYTF.

The rearrangement links TRBV23-1 to TRBJ1-1, with a possible D match to TRBD1 (5 bases). TRBV23-1 is an ORF; its function is uncertain. The CDR3 has 14 residues. The ends were cut back, 7 bases at V and 7 bases at J, with 19 bases in the middle. CDR3: CASIAQANRGEAFF. DNA for the CDR3: TGCGCCAGCATCGCCCAGGCCAATAGGGGTGAAGCTTTCTTT.

The V gene is TRBV5-5, the J gene TRBJ2-7, with 8 bases fitting TRBD1. This CDR3 region has 15 residues. V dropped 0 bases and J dropped 2; count of bases not matched to a gene: 4. Germline V CDR1 and CDR2: SGHKS, YYEKEE (reference sequence). Written as DNA, the CDR3 is TGTGCCAGCAGCTTGGTTTGGACAGGGACCTACGAGCAGTACTTC. Translating gives CASSLVWTGTYEQYF.

In its sample, this clone was seen once. This chain links TRBV19 with TRBJ2-7; 9 bases map to TRBD2. V lost 3 bases to trimming and J lost 3 bases; unmatched junction nucleotides: 3. This CDR3 region has 14 residues. Germline V gene sequence: CDR1 LNHDA, CDR2 SQIVND (reference sequence). The CDR3 region has the DNA TGTGCCAGTAGTATTGGTAGCGGGAGCTACGAGCAGTACTTC. Translating it yields CASSIGSGSYEQYF.

The rearrangement uses TRBV30 and TRBJ2-3; D remains unclear. The V gene's germline CDR1 is GTSNPN and CDR2 SVGIG (reference sequence). The CDR3 covers 13 residues. Trimming took 3 bases from V and 0 from J, leaving 7 bases between them. CDR3 amino acids: CAWSVTSTDTQYF. In DNA form, the CDR3 reads TGTGCCTGGAGCGTAACTAGCACAGATACGCAGTATTTT.

This clone was recorded once. The CDR3: CASSLRAGETGELFF. The CDR3 bases are TGTGCCAGCAGCCTTCGAGCGGGAGAAACCGGGGAGCTGTTTTTT. This chain uses TRBV4-2 with TRBJ2-2, with 8 bases that match TRBD2. The CDR3 sequence is 15 residues long. Germline loops: CDR1 LGHNA, CDR2 YNFKEQ. Trimming cost V 4 bases and J 5 bases; bases outside gene matches: 6.

The chain joins TRBV5-1 to TRBJ1-3; maybe TRBD1 (6 bases). Deletions cut 0 bases from V and 3 bases from J, with 10 bases between. CDR1 and CDR2 from the germline V gene are SGHRS and YFSETQ. The CDR3 is 15 amino acids. The CDR3 loop reads CASSLAGGLGNTIYF. The CDR3 bases are TGCGCCAGCAGCTTGGCTGGGGGGCTTGGAAACACCATATATTTT.

This clone was found once. V usage is TRBV6-5 and J usage is TRBJ1-6, with no clear D. The CDR3 covers 15 residues. The germline V gene has CDR1 MNHEY and CDR2 SVGAGI. V was pared by 5 bases and J by 7 bases, with 15 bases between. The DNA for the CDR3 is TGTGCCAGCAGTACCCGAGGCAGAAGCAATTCACCCCTCCACTTT. This translates into CASSTRGRSNSPLHF.

The chain is built from TRBV12-3 or TRBV12-4 and TRBJ2-7; D ambiguous. The ends were cut back, 1 base at V and 1 base at J, with 5 bases in the middle. The CDR3 runs 13 residues. CDR3 sequence: CASSLEQSYEQYF. DNA of the CDR3: TGTGCCAGCAGTTTAGAACAATCCTACGAGCAGTACTTC.

The chain combines TRBV29-1 with TRBJ1-4, with TRBD1 matching over 9 bases. Germline CDR1 reads SQVTM; CDR2 reads ANQGSEA. V was pared by 6 bases and J by 4 bases, with 3 bases of the junction left unmatched. The CDR3 consists of 13 residues. The CDR3 nucleotides read TGCAGCGTAAGACAGGGGGGTAATGAAAAACTGTTTTTT. Protein product: CSVRQGGNEKLFF.

This clone occurred a few times. The chain employs TRBV4-1 and TRBJ1-3, with D uncertain. Trimming stripped 6 bases from V and 4 bases from J, with 19 bases between. The germline gives CDR1 MGHRA, CDR2 YSYEKL. The CDR3 contains 16 residues. For the CDR3, the DNA is TGCGCCAGCAGTACCTTAGGGAGGGAGGTCGGAAACACCATATATTTT. Translation: CASSTLGREVGNTIYF.

The chain carries TRBV7-8 and TRBJ1-3, with D hard to call. The CDR3 is 17 residues long. CDR1 SGHVS and CDR2 FQNEAQ come from the germline V gene. The V gene lost 3 bases and the J gene lost 4 bases, with 19 bases spanning the gap. The CDR3 sequence: CASSFLRTGRLGNTIYF. The DNA for the CDR3 is TGTGCCAGCAGCTTTCTCAGGACTGGCAGGCTCGGAAACACCATATATTTT.

The chain is built from TRBV7-7 and TRBJ2-3; 10 positions match TRBD2. J was trimmed by 1 base and V by 5 bases; bases with no gene match: 9. The CDR3 is made up of 17 amino acids. Germline CDR1 SSHAT, CDR2 FNYEAQ (reference sequence). CDR3 region: CASSPKVLAGGTDTQYF. The CDR3 DNA reads as TGTGCCAGCAGCCCTAAGGTGCTAGCGGGGGGCACAGATACGCAGTATTTT. The variable domain in full, completed from reference TRBV7-7 and TRBJ2-3, reads GAGVSQSPRYKVTKRGQDVTLRCDPISSHATLYWYQQALGQGPEFLTYFNYEAQPDKSGLPSDRFSAERPEGSISTLTIQRTEQRDSAMYRCASSPKVLAGGTDTQYFGPGTRLTVL.

The chain has TRBV24-1 and TRBJ2-3, with D possibly being TRBD2 (5 bases). Per the germline V gene, CDR1 is KGHDR and CDR2 is SFDVKD. V gave up 5 bases and J gave up 4 bases, with 21 bases separating them. The CDR3 is 17 residues long. The CDR3 DNA is TGTGCCACCAGTGTACCCCATACATACACGGAGGCAGATACGCAGTATTTT. It translates to CATSVPHTYTEADTQYF.